This T cell receptor (beta chain) was identified in a study of cytomegalovirus exposure and HLA in healthy donors. Study-wide findings and caveats: Reports described diagnosis of cytomegalovirus status by the classifier as highly specific and sensitive.

The PCR employed 60 Vbeta primers together with 13 Jbeta primers. Generated by immunoSEQ multiplex PCR, the TCRdb table keeps only in-frame clones and is missing some. In the table there are 140,000 or so clones, about 80% of which are singletons. In regard to this clone: Its antigen is as yet unknown.

Material for sequencing was PBMCs. The clonotype was recovered from a woman between 55 and 75 years old in good health and CMV-seropositive.

Written as DNA, the CDR3 is TGTGCCAGCAGCCAATCTGCGGGCGGCTTCTACAATGAGCAGTTCTTC. Translating it yields CASSQSAGGFYNEQFF. The genes are TRBV7-9 and TRBJ2-1; D is perhaps TRBD2 (5 bases). Per germline, CDR1 SEHNR and CDR2 FQNEAQ (reference sequence). The germline V and J ends were trimmed by 5 bases and 3 bases, with 17 bases remaining between them. The CDR3 runs to 16 residues.